What follows is one T cell receptor delta chain and its context. The translation of this DNA and the TCRdb protein of a much larger clone differ at residue 3, probably owing to a read error; the protein shown here is translated from the DNA. TCRdb re-called the RT-PCR reads with CATT. The table includes more than 15,000 delta-chain clones, 9.4% detected once. The data were obtained in a study of gamma-delta T cells after stem cell transplantation. CDR1 is GEAIGNYY, CDR2 EKD, per germline. The CDR3 is 16 amino acids. The J gene is TRDJ1, the V gene TRDV2; 9 bases are shared with TRDD3. Sequencing was performed on gamma-delta T cells. The source is a human donor. It is not recorded whose cells these are; they may come from a transplant donor. In nucleotides, the CDR3 is TGTGCCCGTGACACCGTTGGGGGATATTACACCGATAAACTCATCTTT. This encodes CARDTVGGYYTDKLIF.